This T cell receptor (beta chain) derives from a study of T cells in Graves' hyperthyroidism and ophthalmopathy. General observations from the study: Most thyroid clonotypes that were expanded above 0.001 also turned up in blood.

Note on this clonotype: The antigen is unknown.

Amplified TCR beta CDR3 regions derived from RNA transcripts. HTBI primers were employed in a first-round RT-PCR of the TCR CDR3. In TCRdb, the multiplex PCR reads were re-called with MiXCR into one record per CDR3 protein. The sample holds about 640,000 distinct CDR3 sequences; roughly 46% are singletons and the top ten take roughly 7.2%. The CDR3 spans 13 residues. The V end was cut by 6 bases, the J end by 9 bases, with 17 bases between. The gene calls are TRBV12-3 or TRBV12-4 and TRBJ1-1, with D hard to call. This clonotype was sampled from an adult man with Graves' disease, either hyperthyroidism or ophthalmopathy (not recorded which). Sequencing was done on a sample of peripheral blood or thyroid tissue (not recorded which). CDR3 in amino acids: CASSPLVGRKAFF. The CDR3 DNA reads as TGTGCCAGCAGCCCTTTAGTTGGGAGGAAAGCTTTCTTT.